The present TCR beta chain was sequenced within a study of CD4 T cells in relation to SARS-CoV-2 and coronaviruses. Background on the study: PBMCs were cultured with antigen for roughly 9 days before TCR beta sequencing. Convalescent donors were aged about 20 to 75, with median approximately 39 years.

Assay used: immunoSEQ multiplex PCR; TCRdb lists only in-frame clones, some missing. This table holds tens of thousands of clones, about 76% found once. Trimming at V came to 6 bases and at J to 7 bases, leaving 13 bases not matched to a gene. The CDR3 loop spans 16 amino acids. Germline V lookup: CDR1 KGHSH, CDR2 LQKENI. As regards this clone: Its antigen is currently unknown.

The chain links TRBV18 to TRBJ2-1; 9 bases line up with TRBD1. Sequencing was carried out using memory CD4+ T cells from PBMCs, cultured in vitro. The receptor comes from an adult with COVID-19. The CDR3 sequence: CASSPTSGQGLNEQFF. CDR3 nucleotides: TGTGCCAGCTCCCCCACATCGGGACAGGGATTGAATGAGCAGTTCTTC.